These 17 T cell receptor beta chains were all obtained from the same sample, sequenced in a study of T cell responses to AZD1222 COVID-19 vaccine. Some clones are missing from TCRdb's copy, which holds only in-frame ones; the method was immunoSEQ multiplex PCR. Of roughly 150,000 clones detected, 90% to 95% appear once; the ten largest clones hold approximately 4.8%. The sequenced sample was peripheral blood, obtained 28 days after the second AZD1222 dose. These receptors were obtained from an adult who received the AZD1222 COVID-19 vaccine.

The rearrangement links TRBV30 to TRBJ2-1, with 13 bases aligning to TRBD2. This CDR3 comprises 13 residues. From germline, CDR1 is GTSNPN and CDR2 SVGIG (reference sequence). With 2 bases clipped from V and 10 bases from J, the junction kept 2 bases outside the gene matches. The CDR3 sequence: CAWSKGLAGEQFF. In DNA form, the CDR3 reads TGTGCCTGGAGTAAGGGACTAGCGGGGGAGCAGTTCTTC.

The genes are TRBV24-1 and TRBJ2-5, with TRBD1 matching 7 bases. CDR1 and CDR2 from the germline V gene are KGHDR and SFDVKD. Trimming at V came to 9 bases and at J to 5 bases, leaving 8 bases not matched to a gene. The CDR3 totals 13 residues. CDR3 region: CATQGQPSETQYF. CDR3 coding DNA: TGTGCCACCCAGGGACAGCCGAGTGAGACCCAGTACTTC.

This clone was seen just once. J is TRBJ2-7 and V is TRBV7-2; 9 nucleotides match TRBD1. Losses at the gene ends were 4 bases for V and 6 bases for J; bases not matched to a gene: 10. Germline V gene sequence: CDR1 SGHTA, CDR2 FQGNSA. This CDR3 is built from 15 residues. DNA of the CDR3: TGTGCCAGCAGCTCCAGCGGGACAGGGAATCTCGAGCAGTACTTC. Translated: CASSSSGTGNLEQYF.

The CDR3 region is CASGFLRGENYNEQFF. CDR3 in DNA: TGTGCCAGTGGCTTCCTCAGGGGGGAAAACTACAATGAGCAGTTCTTC. The chain couples TRBV19 to TRBJ2-1; possibly TRBD1 for D (7 bases). The CDR3 length is 16 residues. Germline V CDR1 and CDR2: LNHDA, SQIVND (reference sequence). V lost 8 bases and J 3 bases, leaving 20 bases between the germline ends.

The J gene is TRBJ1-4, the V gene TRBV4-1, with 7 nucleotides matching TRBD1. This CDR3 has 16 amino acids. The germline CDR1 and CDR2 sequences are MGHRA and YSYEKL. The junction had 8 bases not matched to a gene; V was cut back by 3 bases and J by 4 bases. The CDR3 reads CASSHPRQGSNEKLFF. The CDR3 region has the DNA TGCGCCAGCAGCCACCCGAGACAGGGTAGTAATGAAAAACTGTTTTTT.

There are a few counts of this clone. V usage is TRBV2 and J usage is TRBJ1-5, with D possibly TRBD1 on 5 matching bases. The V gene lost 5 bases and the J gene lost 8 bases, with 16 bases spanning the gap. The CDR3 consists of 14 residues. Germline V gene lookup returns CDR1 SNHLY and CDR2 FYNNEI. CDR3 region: CASSTDSKREPQHF. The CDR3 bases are TGTGCCAGCAGTACAGACAGCAAACGGGAGCCCCAGCATTTT.

The CDR3 protein is CASSYKFEQYF. The DNA of the CDR3 is TGTGCCAGCAGTTACAAATTCGAGCAGTACTTC. The gene calls are TRBV6-2 or TRBV6-3 and TRBJ2-7; D gene ambiguous. CDR3 length: 11 amino acids. Between the trimmed V and J ends, which lost 2 bases and 6 bases, there was a span of 5 bases. CDR1 and CDR2 from the germline V gene are MNHEY and SVGEGT.

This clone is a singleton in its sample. The CDR3 sequence: CASSPGASTTDTQYF. The CDR3 nucleotides are TGTGCCAGCTCACCCGGGGCCAGCACTACAGATACGCAGTATTTT. The genes are TRBV18 and TRBJ2-3; D may correspond to TRBD1 or TRBD2 (5 bases each). The V end lost 3 bases, the J end lost 3 bases, and 13 bases lay between the germline ends. The CDR3 has 15 amino acids. Germline values: CDR1 KGHSH, CDR2 LQKENI.

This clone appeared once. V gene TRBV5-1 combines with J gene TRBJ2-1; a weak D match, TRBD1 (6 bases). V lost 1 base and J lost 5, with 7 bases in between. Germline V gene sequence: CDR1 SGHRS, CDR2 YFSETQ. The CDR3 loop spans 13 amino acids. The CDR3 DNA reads TGCGCCAGCAGCTTGAGACAGGACAATGAGCAGTTCTTC. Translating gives CASSLRQDNEQFF.

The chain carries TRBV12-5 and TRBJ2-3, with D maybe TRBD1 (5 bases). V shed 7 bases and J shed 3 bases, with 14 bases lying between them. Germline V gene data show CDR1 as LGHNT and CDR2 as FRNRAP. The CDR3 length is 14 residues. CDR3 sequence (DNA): TGTGCTAGTGCCTCAGGGAAGGGGACAGATACGCAGTATTTT. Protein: CASASGKGTDTQYF.

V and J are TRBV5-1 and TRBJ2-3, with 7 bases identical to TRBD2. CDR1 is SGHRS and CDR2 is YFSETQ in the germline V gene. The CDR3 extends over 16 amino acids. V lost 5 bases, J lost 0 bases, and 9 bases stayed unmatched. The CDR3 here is CASRGSGYSSTDTQYF. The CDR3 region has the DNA TGCGCCAGCAGGGGTAGCGGGTATTCTAGCACAGATACGCAGTATTTT.

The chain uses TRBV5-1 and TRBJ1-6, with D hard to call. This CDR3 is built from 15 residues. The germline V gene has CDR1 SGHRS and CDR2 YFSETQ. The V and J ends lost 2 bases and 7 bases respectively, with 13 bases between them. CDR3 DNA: TGCGCCAGCAGCTTAAATTTGCAGCAGAATTCACCCCTCCACTTT. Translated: CASSLNLQQNSPLHF.

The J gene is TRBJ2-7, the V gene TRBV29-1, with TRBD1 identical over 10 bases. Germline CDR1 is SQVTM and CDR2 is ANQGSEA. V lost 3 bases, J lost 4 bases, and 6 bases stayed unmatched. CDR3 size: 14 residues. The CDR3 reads CSVDPGQGGYEQYF. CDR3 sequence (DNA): TGCAGCGTTGACCCCGGACAGGGGGGTTACGAGCAGTACTTC.

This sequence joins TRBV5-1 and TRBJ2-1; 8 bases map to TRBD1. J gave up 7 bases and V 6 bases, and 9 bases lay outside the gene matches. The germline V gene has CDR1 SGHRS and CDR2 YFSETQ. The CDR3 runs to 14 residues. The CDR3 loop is CASTEDRVGNEQFF. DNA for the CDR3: TGCGCCAGCACCGAGGACAGGGTGGGGAATGAGCAGTTCTTC.

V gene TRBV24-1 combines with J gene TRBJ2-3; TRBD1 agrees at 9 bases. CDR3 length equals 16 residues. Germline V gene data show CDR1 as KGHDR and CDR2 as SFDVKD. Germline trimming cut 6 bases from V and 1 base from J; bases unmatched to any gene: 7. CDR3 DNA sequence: TGTGCCACCAGTCTCGGGACAGGGTGGGGCACAGATACGCAGTATTTT. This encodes CATSLGTGWGTDTQYF.

The DNA of the CDR3 is TGTGCCAGTAGTATTGGCAGGGGCGGCTTACGGCCCCAGCATTTT. Residues: CASSIGRGGLRPQHF. The chain combines TRBV19 with TRBJ1-5; possibly TRBD1 for D (6 bases). The ends were cut back, 3 bases at V and 9 bases at J, with 18 bases in the middle. The CDR3 runs 15 residues. Germline V gene lookup returns CDR1 LNHDA and CDR2 SQIVND (reference sequence).

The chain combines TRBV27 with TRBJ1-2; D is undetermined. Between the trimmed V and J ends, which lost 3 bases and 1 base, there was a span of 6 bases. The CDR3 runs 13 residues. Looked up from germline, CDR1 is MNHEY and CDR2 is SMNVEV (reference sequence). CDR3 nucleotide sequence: TGTGCCAGCAGTTTGAAAGTTAACTATGGCTACACCTTC. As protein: CASSLKVNYGYTF.